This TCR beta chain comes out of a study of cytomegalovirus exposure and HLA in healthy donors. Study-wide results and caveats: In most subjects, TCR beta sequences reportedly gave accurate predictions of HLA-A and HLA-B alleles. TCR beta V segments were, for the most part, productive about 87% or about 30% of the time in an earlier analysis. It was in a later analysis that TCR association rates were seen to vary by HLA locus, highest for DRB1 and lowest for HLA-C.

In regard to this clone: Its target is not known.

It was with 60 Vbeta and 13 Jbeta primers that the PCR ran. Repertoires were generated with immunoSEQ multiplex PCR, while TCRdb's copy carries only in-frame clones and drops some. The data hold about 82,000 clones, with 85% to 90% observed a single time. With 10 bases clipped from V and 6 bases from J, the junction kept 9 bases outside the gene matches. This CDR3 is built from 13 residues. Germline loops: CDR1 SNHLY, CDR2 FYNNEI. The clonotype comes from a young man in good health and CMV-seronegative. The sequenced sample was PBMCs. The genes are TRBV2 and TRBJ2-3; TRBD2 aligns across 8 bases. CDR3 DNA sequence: TGTGCCACCCATAGCGGGACCCGCGATACGCAGTATTTT. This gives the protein CATHSGTRDTQYF.